This section outlines one TCR beta chain sequence together with its context. Germline V gives CDR1 SQVTM, CDR2 ANQGSEA. The V end lost 8 bases, the J end lost 1 base, and 20 bases lay between the germline ends. The CDR3 totals 15 residues. The data belong to a study of T-cell reconstitution after alpha-beta-depleted transplantation in children. TCRbeta library preparation incorporated unique molecular identifiers. TCRdb re-analysed the PCR reads in MiXCR, keeping a single row per CDR3 protein. The sample carries about 500,000 distinct CDR3 sequences, roughly 33% recorded once. The chain combines TRBV29-1 with TRBJ1-1; no clear D gene. The source was PBMCs from the stem cell graft donor, collected from the stem cell graft. This receptor was obtained from a human donor who donated a stem cell graft to a child with aplastic anemia. The CDR3 DNA reads as TGCAGCACCAAGGACGGAAGGAGTAAGAACACTGAAGCTTTCTTT. It translates to CSTKDGRSKNTEAFF.